These T cell receptor beta chains were read from a single sample in a study of blood T cell repertoires in COVID-19. The protocol was immunoSEQ multiplex PCR, while the TCRdb copy is restricted to in-frame clones and leaves out a portion. The sample gives about 77,000 clones, around 77% of which show up once; 15% to 20% is in the top ten. The sample taken for sequencing was peripheral blood. Source of these receptors: a man in his sixties or seventies with active or convalescent COVID-19. Each CDR3 is given with its conserved first and last residue.

j_call v_call cdr3_aa
TRBJ2-2 TRBV5-4 CASSSWGTLYELFF
TRBJ1-2 TRBV6-5 CASSPAGQGFYGYTF
TRBJ2-1 TRBV20-1 CSASLQYNEQFF
TRBJ2-5 TRBV5-1 CASSSGTGIQETQYF
TRBJ1-1 TRBV7-9 CASSLVENTEAFF
TRBJ1-1 TRBV6-5 CASSTRQVGNTEAFF
TRBJ1-1 TRBV7-8 CASSLARQGRSGNTEAFF
TRBJ1-1 TRBV11-2 CASSFRNTEAFF
TRBJ2-7 TRBV6-5 CSTSGQGYEQYF
TRBJ1-6 TRBV2 CASMLIGDNSPLHF
TRBJ2-2 TRBV6-4 CASSVGLGEAGELFF
TRBJ1-3 TRBV19 CASSISSAGNTIYF
TRBJ1-5 TRBV6-1 CASSEASPFGQGNPQHF
TRBJ1-4 TRBV4-2 CASSQEEGATNEKLFF
TRBJ1-1 TRBV5-1 CASSLGQGTGEAFF
TRBJ2-3 TRBV9 CASSELAGGRLGRPDTQYF
TRBJ2-6 TRBV4-1 CASSQGTGSGANVLTF
TRBJ1-5 TRBV13 CASSLGLAENQPQHF
TRBJ1-5 TRBV7-9 CASSLTDGNQPQHF
TRBJ2-1 TRBV16 CASSPLTGADEQFF
TRBJ2-3 TRBV7-6 CASSFSTSTTDTQYF
TRBJ1-2 TRBV3-1/TRBV3-2 CASRPQQGDNYGYTF
TRBJ2-2 TRBV27 CASSSPRGRTGELFF
TRBJ2-3 TRBV13 CASSPGLFTDTQYF
TRBJ1-4 TRBV4-1 CASSRESATNEKLFF
TRBJ2-3 TRBV28 CASSTGQGTDTQYF
TRBJ1-5 TRBV19 CASSIEAGDSPQHF
TRBJ1-5 TRBV6-5 CASRPTGFGNQPQHF